This T cell receptor (beta chain) was identified during a study of blood T cell repertoires in COVID-19. Study in general: COVID-19 samples collected from the United States, Italy and Spain covered acute and convalescent phases.

Per the original methods: Reference gene primer amplification gave nucleated cell count estimates. Sequencing was performed with immunoSEQ multiplex PCR; in TCRdb, only in-frame clones are kept and a portion is missing. D and trimming come from the DNA, and the V and J calls and clone size come from that table. The sample contains 200,000 to 250,000 clones, roughly nine tenths of which appear only once. This clone turned up a few times. The sequenced sample was PBMCs or T cells enriched from blood (not recorded which). The TCR sequence derives from a woman between 50 and 59 years old in a cohort exposed to, infected with or recovered from COVID-19 (not recorded which).

In DNA, the CDR3 is TGCGCCAGCAGCCCGGTTGTGTCAACTTCGGGTGAGCAGTTCTTC. Protein product: CASSPVVSTSGEQFF. The chain employs TRBV5-1 and TRBJ2-1; D gene uncertain. This CDR3 has 15 residues. Trimming shortened V by 4 bases and J by 9 bases, and 20 bases separated the two germline ends. Germline CDR1 and CDR2: SGHRS and YFSETQ.